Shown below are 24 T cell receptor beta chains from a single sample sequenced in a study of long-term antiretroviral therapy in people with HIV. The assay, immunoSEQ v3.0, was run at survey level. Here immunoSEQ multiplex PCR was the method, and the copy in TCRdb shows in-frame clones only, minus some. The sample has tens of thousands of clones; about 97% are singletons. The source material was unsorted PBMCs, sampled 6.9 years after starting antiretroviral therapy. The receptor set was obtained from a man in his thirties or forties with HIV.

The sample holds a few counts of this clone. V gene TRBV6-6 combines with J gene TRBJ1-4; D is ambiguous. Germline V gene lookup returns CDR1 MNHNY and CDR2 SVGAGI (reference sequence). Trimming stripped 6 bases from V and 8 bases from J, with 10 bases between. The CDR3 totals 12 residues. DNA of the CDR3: TGTGCCAGCAGCCTCACCCTCGAAAAACTGTTTTTT. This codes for CASSLTLEKLFF.

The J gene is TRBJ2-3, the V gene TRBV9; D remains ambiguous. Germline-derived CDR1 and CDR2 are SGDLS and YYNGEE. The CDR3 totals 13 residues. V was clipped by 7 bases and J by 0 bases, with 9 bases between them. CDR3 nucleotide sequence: TGTGCCAGCGGTTCCCCTAGCACAGATACGCAGTATTTT. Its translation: CASGSPSTDTQYF.

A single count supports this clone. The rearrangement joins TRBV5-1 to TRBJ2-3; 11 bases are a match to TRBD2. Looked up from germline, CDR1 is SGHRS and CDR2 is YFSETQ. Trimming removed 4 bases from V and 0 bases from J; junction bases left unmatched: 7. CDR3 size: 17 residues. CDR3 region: CASSLTSGVPSTDTQYF. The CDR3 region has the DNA TGCGCCAGCAGCCTGACTAGCGGGGTACCTAGCACAGATACGCAGTATTTT.

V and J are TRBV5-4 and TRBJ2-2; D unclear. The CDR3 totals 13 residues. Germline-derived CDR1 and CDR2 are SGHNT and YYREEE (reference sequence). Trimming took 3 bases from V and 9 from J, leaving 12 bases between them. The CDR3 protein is CASSWGPTRELFF. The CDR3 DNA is TGTGCCAGCAGCTGGGGTCCGACTCGGGAGCTGTTTTTT.

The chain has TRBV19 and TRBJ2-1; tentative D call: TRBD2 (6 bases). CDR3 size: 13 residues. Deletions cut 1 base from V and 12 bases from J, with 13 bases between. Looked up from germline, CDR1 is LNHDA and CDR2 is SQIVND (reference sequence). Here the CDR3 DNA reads TGTGCCAGTAGTATAGGACTAGTTTTTGGGCAGTTCTTC. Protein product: CASSIGLVFGQFF. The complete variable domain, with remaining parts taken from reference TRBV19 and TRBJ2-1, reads DGGITQSPKYLFRKEGQNVTLSCEQNLNHDAMYWYRQDPGQGLRLIYYSQIVNDFQKGDIAEGYSVSREKKESFPLTVTSAQKNPTAFYLCASSIGLVFGQFFGPGTRLTVL.

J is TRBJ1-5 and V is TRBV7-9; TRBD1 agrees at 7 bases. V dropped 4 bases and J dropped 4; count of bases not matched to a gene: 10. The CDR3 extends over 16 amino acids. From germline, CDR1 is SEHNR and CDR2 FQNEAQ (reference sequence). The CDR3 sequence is CASSSGRDRWNQPQHF. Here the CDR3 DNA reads TGTGCCAGCAGCTCCGGAAGGGACAGATGGAATCAGCCCCAGCATTTT.

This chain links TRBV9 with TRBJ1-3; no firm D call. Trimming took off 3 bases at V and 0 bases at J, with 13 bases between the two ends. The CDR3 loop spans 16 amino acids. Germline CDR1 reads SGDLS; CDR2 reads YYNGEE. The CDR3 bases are TGTGCCAGCAGCGCCCGATTGGCTGACTCTGGAAACACCATATATTTT. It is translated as CASSARLADSGNTIYF.

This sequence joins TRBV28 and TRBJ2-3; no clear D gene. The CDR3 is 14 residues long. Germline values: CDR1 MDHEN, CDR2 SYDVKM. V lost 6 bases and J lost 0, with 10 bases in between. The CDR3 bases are TGTGCCAGCAGCTTCCGGTCTAGCACAGATACGCAGTATTTT. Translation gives CASSFRSSTDTQYF. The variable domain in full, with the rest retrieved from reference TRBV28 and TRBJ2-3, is DVKVTQSSRYLVKRTGEKVFLECVQDMDHENMFWYRQDPGLGLRLIYFSYDVKMKEKGDIPEGYSVSREKKERFSLILESASTNQTSMYLCASSFRSSTDTQYFGPGTRLTVL.

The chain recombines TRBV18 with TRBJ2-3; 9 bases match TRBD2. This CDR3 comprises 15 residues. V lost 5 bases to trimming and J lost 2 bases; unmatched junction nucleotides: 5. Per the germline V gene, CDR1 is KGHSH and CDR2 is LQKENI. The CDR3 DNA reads TGTGCCAGCTCAGTAGCGGGGGACCTCACAGATACGCAGTATTTT. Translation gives CASSVAGDLTDTQYF. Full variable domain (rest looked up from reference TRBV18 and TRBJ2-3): NAGVMQNPRHLVRRRGQEARLRCSPMKGHSHVYWYRQLPEEGLKFMVYLQKENIIDESGMPKERFSAEFPKEGPSILRIQQVVRGDSAAYFCASSVAGDLTDTQYFGPGTRLTVL.

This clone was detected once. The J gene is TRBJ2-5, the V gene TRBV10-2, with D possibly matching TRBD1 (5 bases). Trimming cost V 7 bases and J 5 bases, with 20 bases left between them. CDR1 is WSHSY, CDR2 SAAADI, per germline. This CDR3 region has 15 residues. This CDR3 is CASKQWMAGRETQYF. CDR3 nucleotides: TGCGCCAGCAAACAATGGATGGCAGGGCGGGAGACCCAGTACTTC.

CDR3 sequence (DNA): TGTGCCAGCAGCCCGGGTGTCGCAGATACGCAGTATTTT. Protein sequence: CASSPGVADTQYF. V usage is TRBV4-2 and J usage is TRBJ2-3; D call uncertain. CDR1 and CDR2 (germline): LGHNA, YNFKEQ. The CDR3 covers 13 residues. With 4 bases removed from V and 4 bases from J, the gap between germline ends came to 9 bases.

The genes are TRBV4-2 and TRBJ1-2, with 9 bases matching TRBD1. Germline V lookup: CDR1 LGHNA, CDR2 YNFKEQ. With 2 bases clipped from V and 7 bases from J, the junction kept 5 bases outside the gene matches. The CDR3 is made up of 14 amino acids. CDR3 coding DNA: TGTGCCAGCAGCCAAACCTCACAGGGGGCTGGCTACACCTTC. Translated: CASSQTSQGAGYTF.

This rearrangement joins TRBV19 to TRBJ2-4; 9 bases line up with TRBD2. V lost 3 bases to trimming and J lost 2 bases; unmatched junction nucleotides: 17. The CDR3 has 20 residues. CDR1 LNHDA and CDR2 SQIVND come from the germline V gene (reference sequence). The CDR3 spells CASSIPGTSPGSLSKNIQYF. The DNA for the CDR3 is TGTGCCAGTAGTATCCCCGGGACTAGCCCGGGGTCACTATCCAAAAACATTCAGTACTTC.

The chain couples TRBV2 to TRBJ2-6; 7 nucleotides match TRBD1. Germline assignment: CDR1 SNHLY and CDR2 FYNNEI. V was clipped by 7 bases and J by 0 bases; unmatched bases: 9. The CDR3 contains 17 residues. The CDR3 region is CASMTGFLGSGANVLTF. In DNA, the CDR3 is TGTGCCAGCATGACAGGGTTTTTAGGCTCTGGGGCCAACGTCCTGACTTTC.

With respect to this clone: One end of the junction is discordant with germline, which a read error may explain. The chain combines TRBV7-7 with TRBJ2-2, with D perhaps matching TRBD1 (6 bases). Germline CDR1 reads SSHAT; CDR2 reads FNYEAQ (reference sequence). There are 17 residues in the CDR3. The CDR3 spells CASSLAPTGIDTGELFF. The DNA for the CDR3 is TGTGCTAGCAGCTTAGCCCCTACAGGGATCGACACCGGGGAGCTGTTTTTT. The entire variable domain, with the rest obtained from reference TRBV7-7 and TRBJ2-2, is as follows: GAGVSQSPRYKVTKRGQDVTLRCDPISSHATLYWYQQALGQGPEFLTYFNYEAQPDKSGLPSDRFSAERPEGSISTLTIQRTEQRDSAMYRCASSLAPTGIDTGELFFGEGSRLTVL.

The CDR3 DNA follows: TGCGCCAGCAGCCTCGCCGGCAGCTCCTACAATGAGCAGTTCTTC. Protein product: CASSLAGSSYNEQFF. The J gene is TRBJ2-1, the V gene TRBV5-1; D is unclear. V lost 4 bases and J 0 bases, leaving 11 bases between the germline ends. Germline V lookup: CDR1 SGHRS, CDR2 YFSETQ. There are 15 residues in the CDR3.

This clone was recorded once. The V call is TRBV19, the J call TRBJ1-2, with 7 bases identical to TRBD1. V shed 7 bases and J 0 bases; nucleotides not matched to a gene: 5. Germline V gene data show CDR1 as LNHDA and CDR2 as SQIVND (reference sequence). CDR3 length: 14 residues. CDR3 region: CASTQTGSNYGYTF. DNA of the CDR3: TGTGCCAGTACCCAGACAGGGTCTAACTATGGCTACACCTTC.

In DNA form, the CDR3 reads TGTGCCTGGAGTAAGGGACAGGTGAATGGCTACACCTTC. Translation: CAWSKGQVNGYTF. V usage is TRBV30 and J usage is TRBJ1-2, with 8 bases fitting TRBD1. Germline-derived CDR1 and CDR2 are GTSNPN and SVGIG (reference sequence). The CDR3 spans 13 residues. V lost 2 bases to trimming and J lost 6 bases; unmatched junction nucleotides: 5. The full variable domain, in which reference TRBV30 and TRBJ1-2 provide the parts outside the CDR3, is SQTIHQWPATLVQPVGSPLSLECTVEGTSNPNLYWYRQAAGRGLQLLFYSVGIGQISSEVPQNLSASRPQDRQFILSSKKLLLSDSGFYLCAWSKGQVNGYTFGSGTRLTVV.

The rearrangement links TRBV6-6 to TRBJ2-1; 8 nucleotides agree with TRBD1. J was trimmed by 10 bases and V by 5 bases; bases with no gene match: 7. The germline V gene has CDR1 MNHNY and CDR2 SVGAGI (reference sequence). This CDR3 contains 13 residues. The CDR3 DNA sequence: TGTGCCAGCAGTACGAGACAGGGGAAGGAGCAGTTCTTC. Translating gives CASSTRQGKEQFF.

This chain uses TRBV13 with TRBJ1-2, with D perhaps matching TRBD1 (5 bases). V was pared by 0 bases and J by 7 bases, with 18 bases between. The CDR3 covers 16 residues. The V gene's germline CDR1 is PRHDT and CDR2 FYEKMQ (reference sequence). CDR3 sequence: CASSLGAGVGGSGYTF. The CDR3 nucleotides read TGTGCCAGCAGCTTAGGGGCGGGCGTGGGGGGGAGTGGCTACACCTTC.

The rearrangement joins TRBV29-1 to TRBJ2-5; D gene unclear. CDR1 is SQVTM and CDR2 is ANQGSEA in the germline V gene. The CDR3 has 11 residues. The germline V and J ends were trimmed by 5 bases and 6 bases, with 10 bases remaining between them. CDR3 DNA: TGCAGCGTTCGGTGGGGAAAGACCCAGTACTTC. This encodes CSVRWGKTQYF. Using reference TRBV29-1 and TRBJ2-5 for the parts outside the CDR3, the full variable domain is SAVISQKPSRDICQRGTSLTIQCQVDSQVTMMFWYRQQPGQSLTLIATANQGSEATYESGFVIDKFPISRPNLTFSTLTVSNMSPEDSSIYLCSVRWGKTQYFGPGTRLLVL.

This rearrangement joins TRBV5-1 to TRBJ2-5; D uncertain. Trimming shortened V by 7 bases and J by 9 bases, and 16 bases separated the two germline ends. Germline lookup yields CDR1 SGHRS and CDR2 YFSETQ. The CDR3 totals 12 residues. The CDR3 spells CASGVGPQSQYF. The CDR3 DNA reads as TGCGCCAGCGGGGTAGGCCCCCAATCCCAGTACTTC.

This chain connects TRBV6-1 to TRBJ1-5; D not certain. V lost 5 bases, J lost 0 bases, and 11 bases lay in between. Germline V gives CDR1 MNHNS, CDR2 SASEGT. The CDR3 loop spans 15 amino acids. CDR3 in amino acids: CASSLREYSNQPQHF. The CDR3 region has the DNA TGTGCCAGCAGTCTCAGAGAATATAGCAATCAGCCCCAGCATTTT.

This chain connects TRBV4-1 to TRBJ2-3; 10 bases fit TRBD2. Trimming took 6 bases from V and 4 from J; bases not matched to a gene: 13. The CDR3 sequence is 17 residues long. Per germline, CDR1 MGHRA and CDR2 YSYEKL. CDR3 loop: CASRLEGASGRADTQYF. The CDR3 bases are TGCGCCAGCAGGCTAGAGGGGGCTAGCGGGAGAGCAGATACGCAGTATTTT.